This T cell receptor (beta chain) was retrieved from a study of post-analysis software for immune sequencing data (dated by TCRdb to about 2015). Background for the entire study: Relapsing-remitting, secondary progressive and progressive-relapsing multiple sclerosis were recorded as disease courses, and subtype annotation was lacking for some patients. Patient repertoires were compared against roughly 12 previously published healthy control repertoires from donors aged 6 to 25 years. A subset of samples was prepared in parallel using single-end sample barcoding, then pooled and co-amplified after Illumina adapter ligation. Study-level results and caveats: Significantly lower normalized Chao1 diversity was found in multiple sclerosis patients than in controls, suggesting substantial peripheral T-cell clonal expansion. The control group was slightly older than the multiple sclerosis patient group. When samples were clustered directly using the F measure, samples prepared in the same batch co-clustered strongly, which prompted a batch-effect correction. Significantly higher frequencies in patients than in controls were found for five or six TRBV segments, including TRBV5-6, TRBV5-1 and TRBV20-1.

To demonstrate the VDJtools post-analysis software, the study profiled TCR beta repertoires from the peripheral blood of about a dozen young patients with multiple sclerosis. The multiple sclerosis patients were children and adolescents between roughly 6 and 17 years of age. The sample holds many counts of this clonotype. What antigen it recognizes has not been identified. No clone much larger than this one lies a single base away; base qualities are absent. Library method: PCR. Sequencing was carried out with an Illumina HiSeq 2500. To reduce PCR and sequencing biases, unique molecular identifiers were built into the TCR beta cDNA libraries. Per 1 to 10 million input T cells, roughly 0.5 million cDNA molecules were obtained, such that each molecule approximated one T cell. The same protocol used for the earlier healthy control dataset was applied to prepare and sequence the patient libraries. Within a given batch, samples were prepared together, multiplexed and sequenced on the same HiSeq lane. From the authors' description of their analysis: MIGEC handled the raw barcoded reads, throwing out single-read molecular identifier groups before consensus assembly and CDR3 extraction. VDJtools was used for post-analysis of the clonotype tables, and diversity was normalized by down-sampling every dataset to the size of the smallest sample. Repertoire overlap clustering matched CDR3 amino acid but not nucleotide sequences to correct batch-related cross-sample contamination. TCRdb reran the public reads through fastp at Q25 and MiXCR, keeping productive beta chains. Every distinct CDR3 protein forms one entry, paired with its most common genes and DNA. None of the V and J calls come from the authors' own analysis; TCRdb made them. In all, the sample holds 380,000 or so distinct CDR3 sequences, and around 37% of those were seen once. The biggest ten clones account for about an eighth of the sample.

Via the germline V gene, CDR1 is LGHNA and CDR2 YNFKEQ. Trimming takes 4 bases from V and 0 bases from J, and the germline ends sit 19 bases apart. Taken from cysteine to phenylalanine, the CDR3 has 18 residues. CDR3 DNA is the only sequence kept; it has 54 bases, read in frame from the first base. The sequence joins TRBV4-2 to TRBJ1-5, with TRBD1 tentatively as D gene (5 bases match). Source material: blood. The source is a girl aged 10 to 17 with multiple sclerosis. The DNA is TGTGCCAGCAGCCCGGTCGACAGAAAAGTTAATAGCAATCAGCCCCAGCATTTT. Its protein reads: CASSPVDRKVNSNQPQHF.